This T cell receptor beta chain was identified in a study of blood T cell repertoires in COVID-19. The wider study: Material from acute and convalescent COVID-19 was sourced from the United States, Italy and Spain. Nucleic acid was either cDNA or gDNA, and it came from T cells, B-cell-depleted T cells, or PBMCs.

The data were produced by immunoSEQ multiplex PCR, yet TCRdb's version contains in-frame clones alone and is incomplete. The data show 70,000 to 100,000 clones, with approximately 80% seen just once and about a sixth held by the top ten. V lost 1 base to trimming and J lost 4 bases, with 7 bases between them. This CDR3 is built from 13 residues. Germline-derived CDR1 and CDR2 are SGHNT and YENEEA. This TCR came from an elderly woman with acute or convalescent COVID-19. The sequencing sample was made of peripheral blood. The chain has TRBV11-3 and TRBJ1-1, with unresolved D. DNA of the CDR3: TGTGCCAGCAGCTTAGTCCCCGGCACTGAAGCTTTCTTT. It encodes CASSLVPGTEAFF.